The 8 T cell receptor beta chains listed next were all sequenced from one sample in a study of shared clonotypes between healthy human individuals (dated by TCRdb to the early 2020s). Library preparation used the immunoSEQ multiplex PCR assay. As stored in TCRdb, this immuneACCESS dataset retains in-frame rearrangements with V and J assigned. A fraction of the clones does not appear; measured against another copy, unresolved V genes explain less than half of the discrepancy, and the remainder lacks a known reason. For this sample the table gives hundreds of thousands of clones, of which roughly 95% were detected only once. The leading ten clones occupy approximately 0.11% of the sample. CD8 naive samples were CD45RO-negative cells positively selected for CCR7, giving a CD45RA+CCR7+ population that excluded TemRA cells. The sequencing input was naive CD8+ T cells sorted from blood. The intended sense of this specimen's cell subset or site label: CD45RA+CCR7+. All receptors come from a young woman in good health.

The CDR3 region is CAWSVYNEQFF. CDR3 coding DNA: TGTGCCTGGAGTGTGTATAATGAGCAGTTCTTC. The chain recombines TRBV30 with TRBJ2-1; D remains unclear. Between the trimmed V and J ends, which lost 0 bases and 7 bases, there was a span of 4 bases. CDR1 is GTSNPN, CDR2 SVGIG, per germline (reference sequence). The CDR3 consists of 11 residues. The full variable domain, with the rest looked up from reference TRBV30 and TRBJ2-1, is SQTIHQWPATLVQPVGSPLSLECTVEGTSNPNLYWYRQAAGRGLQLLFYSVGIGQISSEVPQNLSASRPQDRQFILSSKKLLLSDSGFYLCAWSVYNEQFFGPGTRLTVL.

The chain links TRBV4-2 to TRBJ1-5; D is perhaps TRBD1 (6 bases). The CDR3 runs 16 residues. V was cut by 8 bases and J by 5 bases, with 22 bases left in between. Looked up from germline, CDR1 is LGHNA and CDR2 is YNFKEQ. This chain's CDR3 is CASQAVGGLGDQPQHF. DNA for the CDR3: TGTGCCAGCCAGGCGGTGGGGGGCTTGGGGGATCAGCCCCAGCATTTT.

This clone has a single count. The chain couples TRBV5-1 to TRBJ1-1; 7 bases align to TRBD1. J was trimmed by 5 bases and V by 5 bases; bases with no gene match: 9. The V gene's germline CDR1 is SGHRS and CDR2 YFSETQ. The CDR3 contains 14 residues. This CDR3 reads CASSFDRVATEAFF. The CDR3 DNA sequence: TGCGCCAGCAGTTTTGACAGGGTTGCGACTGAAGCTTTCTTT. Supplemented by reference TRBV5-1 and TRBJ1-1, the full variable domain reads KAGVTQTPRYLIKTRGQQVTLSCSPISGHRSVSWYQQTPGQGLQFLFEYFSETQRNKGNFPGRFSGRQFSNSRSEMNVSTLELGDSALYLCASSFDRVATEAFFGQGTRLTVV.

This clone has a single count. The genes are TRBV5-1 and TRBJ1-1, with 9 bases identical to TRBD1. The V and J ends lost 7 bases and 1 base, in that order; junction bases with no gene match: 8. The CDR3 runs to 15 residues. CDR1 and CDR2 (germline): SGHRS, YFSETQ. The CDR3 nucleotides read TGCGCCAGCCTGGCGGGGGACAGGGAGAACACTGAAGCTTTCTTT. Protein sequence: CASLAGDRENTEAFF.

The genes are TRBV7-9 and TRBJ1-1; no firm D call. Germline V gene data show CDR1 as SEHNR and CDR2 as FQNEAQ (reference sequence). The CDR3 covers 17 residues. Trimming took off 5 bases at V and 4 bases at J, with 23 bases between the two ends. CDR3 region: CASSPKGWRRETTEAFF. The DNA for the CDR3 is TGTGCCAGCAGCCCAAAGGGTTGGCGGAGGGAGACCACTGAAGCTTTCTTT. The whole variable domain, filled in from reference TRBV7-9 and TRBJ1-1, reads DTGVSQNPRHKITKRGQNVTFRCDPISEHNRLYWYRQTLGQGPEFLTYFQNEAQLEKSRLLSDRFSAERPKGSFSTLEIQRTEQGDSAMYLCASSPKGWRRETTEAFFGQGTRLTVV.

This chain links TRBV14 with TRBJ2-6; no reliable D call. Germline CDR1 is SGHDN and CDR2 is FVKESK. This CDR3 is built from 16 residues. V dropped 0 bases and J dropped 4 bases, with 10 bases sitting between them. This CDR3 is CASSQEIALGANVLTF. DNA for the CDR3: TGTGCCAGCAGCCAAGAAATCGCTTTAGGGGCCAACGTCCTGACTTTC. The entire variable domain, with the rest obtained from reference TRBV14 and TRBJ2-6, is as follows: EAGVTQFPSHSVIEKGQTVTLRCDPISGHDNLYWYRRVMGKEIKFLLHFVKESKQDESGMPNNRFLAERTGGTYSTLKVQPAELEDSGVYFCASSQEIALGANVLTFGAGSRLTVL.

The chain recombines TRBV7-9 with TRBJ1-2; no firm D call. Per germline, CDR1 SEHNR and CDR2 FQNEAQ (reference sequence). The CDR3 covers 12 residues. V lost 11 bases and J lost 5, with 15 bases in between. CDR3 amino acids: CAGLEGQYGYTF. The CDR3, as DNA: TGTGCCGGCCTCGAGGGTCAGTATGGCTACACCTTC.

The V call is TRBV14, the J call TRBJ2-1; 7 nucleotides line up with TRBD2. Germline values: CDR1 SGHDN, CDR2 FVKESK. The ends lost 2 bases at V and 2 bases at J; junction bases unmatched: 6. The CDR3 is made up of 16 amino acids. This chain's CDR3 is CASSQSGLGPYNEQFF. CDR3 nucleotides: TGTGCCAGCAGCCAATCCGGACTAGGCCCCTACAATGAGCAGTTCTTC.